The 27 T cell receptor beta chains listed next were all sequenced from one sample in a study of blood T cell repertoires in COVID-19. TCRdb keeps only in-frame clones here, not all; method: immunoSEQ multiplex PCR. The sample shows 150,000 to 200,000 clones, roughly 84% of them seen only once. The sample was peripheral blood. These TCRs come from a woman in her 70s with COVID-19, enrolled during active disease.

The chain couples TRBV14 to TRBJ2-2; D call uncertain. The V end was cut by 0 bases, the J end by 1 base, with 3 bases between. Germline lookup yields CDR1 SGHDN and CDR2 FVKESK. The CDR3 has 14 amino acids. In nucleotides, the CDR3 is TGTGCCAGCAGCCAAGATAGGAACACCGGGGAGCTGTTTTTT. Encoded protein: CASSQDRNTGELFF.

This chain connects TRBV4-1 to TRBJ2-1; TRBD2 matches 8 bases. Trimming cost V 0 bases and J 8 bases; bases outside gene matches: 9. The germline V gene has CDR1 MGHRA and CDR2 YSYEKL. The CDR3 has 16 amino acids. CDR3 sequence (DNA): TGCGCCAGCAGCCAAGAGGTCGGGGGGGCAGTCTATGAGCAGTTCTTC. Protein sequence: CASSQEVGGAVYEQFF.

The rearrangement links TRBV7-9 to TRBJ1-2; no definite D call. Germline V lookup: CDR1 SEHNR, CDR2 FQNEAQ (reference sequence). V was pared by 3 bases and J by 6 bases, with 5 bases between. The CDR3 is 11 amino acids. CDR3 in DNA: TGTGCCAGCAGCTTTACAGATGGCTACACCTTC. Protein sequence: CASSFTDGYTF.

The chain uses TRBV15 and TRBJ2-2; tentatively, D is TRBD2 (5 bases). V was trimmed by 11 bases and J by 1 base, leaving 17 bases between them. The V gene's germline CDR1 is LNHNV and CDR2 YYDKDF (reference sequence). The CDR3 covers 15 residues. The CDR3 protein is CASARGGVNTGELFF. The CDR3 DNA is TGTGCCTCCGCCCGGGGTGGTGTGAACACCGGGGAGCTGTTTTTT.

CDR3 loop: CASTQTQGGTSNTF. The CDR3 coding sequence is TGTGCCAGCACTCAAACCCAGGGGGGAACCTCAAACACCTTC. V gene TRBV2 combines with J gene TRBJ1-2, with TRBD1 identical over 7 bases. V lost 7 bases and J lost 12; bases outside the gene matches: 17. CDR3 length: 14 residues. Germline V lookup: CDR1 SNHLY, CDR2 FYNNEI.

The V gene is TRBV28, the J gene TRBJ2-7; D is unresolved. This CDR3 contains 12 residues. With 4 bases removed from V and 9 bases from J, the gap between germline ends came to 13 bases. The germline V gene has CDR1 MDHEN and CDR2 SYDVKM. The CDR3 loop reads CASSSNYPGQYF. CDR3 nucleotide sequence: TGTGCCAGCAGTTCAAACTATCCTGGGCAGTACTTC.

The chain links TRBV2 to TRBJ1-5; TRBD1 aligns across 7 bases. V lost 5 bases and J lost 5; bases outside the gene matches: 3. Germline V gene data show CDR1 as SNHLY and CDR2 as FYNNEI. The CDR3 runs to 13 residues. The CDR3 DNA is TGTGCCAGCAGTACAGACAGGGATCAGCCCCAGCATTTT. Translation gives CASSTDRDQPQHF.

J is TRBJ1-1 and V is TRBV11-3; TRBD1 aligns across 7 bases. The CDR3 has 16 amino acids. The V gene's germline CDR1 is SGHNT and CDR2 YENEEA. V shed 1 base, J shed 2 bases, and the junction held 7 bases outside the gene matches. In DNA form, the CDR3 reads TGTGCCAGCAGCTTAGGACAGGGTCGGGGAAACACTGAAGCTTTCTTT. It yields the protein CASSLGQGRGNTEAFF.

The chain links TRBV5-1 to TRBJ2-3, with 7 bases aligning to TRBD1. V was clipped by 4 bases and J by 0 bases; unmatched bases: 8. The germline CDR1 and CDR2 sequences are SGHRS and YFSETQ. The CDR3 runs to 16 residues. Here the CDR3 DNA reads TGCGCCAGCAGCAAGGCCGACAGGGCTAGCACAGATACGCAGTATTTT. It specifies CASSKADRASTDTQYF.

A few counts support this clone. In DNA form, the CDR3 reads TGCAGCGTTGTAGGGTATTGGCGGGGCCCCCCAGATACGCAGTATTTT. Protein sequence: CSVVGYWRGPPDTQYF. The V and J genes are TRBV29-1 and TRBJ2-3; perhaps TRBD2 as D (6 bases). The CDR3 has 16 residues. The germline gives CDR1 SQVTM, CDR2 ANQGSEA. The V gene lost 4 bases and the J gene lost 4 bases, with 21 bases spanning the gap.

This clone was counted once. One end of the junction does not line up with germline, which may come from a read error. The chain has TRBV6-5 and TRBJ1-2; 7 bases match TRBD1. This CDR3 spans 13 amino acids. Germline V CDR1 and CDR2: MNHEY, SVGAGI. The CDR3 DNA reads TGTGCCAGCAGTAACTCCGGGACAGCCAGCTACACCTTC. Residues: CASSNSGTASYTF.

The chain couples TRBV19 to TRBJ2-1; TRBD2 aligns across 8 bases. This CDR3 region has 14 residues. Germline trimming cut 8 bases from V and 8 bases from J; bases unmatched to any gene: 11. Per germline, CDR1 LNHDA and CDR2 SQIVND (reference sequence). CDR3: CASGYSGNFDEQFF. The CDR3 DNA sequence: TGTGCCAGTGGTTATAGCGGGAATTTCGATGAGCAGTTCTTC. The whole variable domain, remainder taken from reference TRBV19 and TRBJ2-1, is DGGITQSPKYLFRKEGQNVTLSCEQNLNHDAMYWYRQDPGQGLRLIYYSQIVNDFQKGDIAEGYSVSREKKESFPLTVTSAQKNPTAFYLCASGYSGNFDEQFFGPGTRLTVL.

Concerning this clone: In the same sample, other DNA sequences code for this CDR3. The J gene is TRBJ1-1, the V gene TRBV19; 10 nucleotides match TRBD1. The trim removed 8 bases at V and 0 bases at J, leaving 9 bases unmatched. Germline CDR1 and CDR2: LNHDA and SQIVND (reference sequence). The CDR3 length is 16 residues. CDR3 protein: CASPATGQGMNTEAFF. CDR3 nucleotides: TGTGCCAGTCCGGCGACGGGACAGGGGATGAACACTGAAGCTTTCTTT.

The chain uses TRBV30 and TRBJ1-2; D remains unclear. This CDR3 is built from 15 residues. Germline lookup yields CDR1 GTSNPN and CDR2 SVGIG (reference sequence). Trimming took off 0 bases at V and 6 bases at J, with 17 bases between the two ends. DNA for the CDR3: TGTGCCTGGAGTGTGGGTGGAACAGTTAATAATGGCTACACCTTC. Protein sequence: CAWSVGGTVNNGYTF.

J is TRBJ2-7 and V is TRBV6-5; the D gene is possibly TRBD1 (6 bases). Germline V CDR1 and CDR2: MNHEY, SVGAGI. The V and J ends lost 6 bases and 2 bases respectively, with 17 bases between them. The CDR3 extends over 15 amino acids. CDR3 amino acids: CASRVTGSIAYEQYF. In DNA, the CDR3 is TGTGCCAGCAGGGTCACAGGGAGTATAGCCTACGAGCAGTACTTC.

The chain carries TRBV5-1 and TRBJ1-3, with D tentatively TRBD1 (6 bases). CDR1 and CDR2 (germline): SGHRS, YFSETQ. The CDR3 runs 18 residues. Trimming took 1 base from V and 4 from J, leaving 21 bases between them. The CDR3 coding sequence is TGCGCCAGCAGCTTGTCGCTTTCCGTGGCCAGGGGCGGAAACACCATATATTTT. Protein sequence: CASSLSLSVARGGNTIYF. Together with reference TRBV5-1 and TRBJ1-3, the CDR3 gives the full variable domain: KAGVTQTPRYLIKTRGQQVTLSCSPISGHRSVSWYQQTPGQGLQFLFEYFSETQRNKGNFPGRFSGRQFSNSRSEMNVSTLELGDSALYLCASSLSLSVARGGNTIYFGEGSWLTVV.

The sample holds a few counts of this clone. The V call is TRBV28, the J call TRBJ1-4, with D perhaps matching TRBD1 (6 bases). CDR1 is MDHEN and CDR2 is SYDVKM in the germline V gene. This CDR3 is built from 15 residues. Trimming took 5 bases from V and 2 from J, leaving 12 bases between them. CDR3 amino acids: CASSATGWTNEKLFF. The CDR3 coding sequence is TGTGCCAGCAGTGCTACAGGGTGGACTAATGAAAAACTGTTTTTT.

This chain uses TRBV11-2 with TRBJ1-1; no firm D call. Germline V gene sequence: CDR1 SGHAT, CDR2 FQNNGV. The V end lost 1 base, the J end lost 5 bases, and 14 bases lay between the germline ends. The CDR3 has 15 amino acids. DNA for the CDR3: TGTGCCAGCAGCTTAGTGGGCCGGGGAATAACTGAAGCTTTCTTT. It yields the protein CASSLVGRGITEAFF.

This clone was counted once. This sequence joins TRBV30 and TRBJ1-1; D remains ambiguous. Germline values: CDR1 GTSNPN, CDR2 SVGIG (reference sequence). V was clipped by 0 bases and J by 4 bases, with 9 bases between them. There are 13 residues in the CDR3. The CDR3 sequence: CAWSVLSGTEAFF. The CDR3 nucleotides are TGTGCCTGGAGTGTACTCTCGGGCACTGAAGCTTTCTTT.

The CDR3 protein is CAIRGDREKQYF. DNA of the CDR3: TGTGCCATCAGGGGAGACAGGGAGAAGCAGTACTTC. The chain is built from TRBV10-3 and TRBJ2-7, with 7 bases fitting TRBD1. V shed 6 bases and J 8 bases; nucleotides not matched to a gene: 7. This CDR3 is 12 amino acids long. The V gene's germline CDR1 is ENHRY and CDR2 SYGVKD.

V gene TRBV11-2 combines with J gene TRBJ2-3; 14 bases match TRBD2. Trimming removed 4 bases from V and 1 base from J; junction bases left unmatched: 10. This CDR3 is built from 19 residues. CDR1 is SGHAT, CDR2 FQNNGV, per germline. The CDR3 is CASSYRGGGLAGGTDTQYF. DNA of the CDR3: TGTGCCAGCAGCTACAGAGGTGGGGGACTAGCGGGGGGCACAGATACGCAGTATTTT.

The chain carries TRBV19 and TRBJ1-5; maybe TRBD1 (6 bases). Per the germline V gene, CDR1 is LNHDA and CDR2 is SQIVND (reference sequence). V was trimmed by 4 bases and J by 3 bases, leaving 19 bases between them. The CDR3 covers 17 residues. The CDR3 loop is CASSTSTFRGINQPQHF. The CDR3 region has the DNA TGTGCCAGTAGTACTTCCACCTTCAGGGGTATCAATCAGCCCCAGCATTTT.

This CDR3 reads CASSLPSPTGELFF. As DNA, the CDR3 is TGTGCCAGCAGTTTGCCTAGCCCGACCGGGGAGCTGTTTTTT. V is TRBV27 and J is TRBJ2-2; D possibly corresponds to TRBD2 (5 bases). The V end lost 3 bases, the J end lost 5 bases, and 10 bases lay between the germline ends. The germline CDR1 and CDR2 sequences are MNHEY and SMNVEV (reference sequence). This CDR3 is built from 14 residues.

The chain links TRBV23-1 to TRBJ2-4; 7 positions match TRBD1. TRBV23-1 is marked as an open reading frame, function uncertain. This CDR3 has 12 amino acids. The trim removed 11 bases at V and 2 bases at J, leaving 3 bases unmatched. The chain's CDR3 is CADRETKNIQYF. CDR3 DNA: TGCGCCGACAGGGAGACCAAAAACATTCAGTACTTC.

This chain uses TRBV15 with TRBJ2-1; 11 bases are a match to TRBD2. CDR3 length equals 15 residues. V lost 1 base to trimming and J lost 9 bases; unmatched junction nucleotides: 5. Germline V CDR1 and CDR2: LNHNV, YYDKDF (reference sequence). CDR3 bases: TGTGCCACCAGCAGAGCCTTTGGACTAGCGGGTGAGCAGTTCTTC. This sequence encodes CATSRAFGLAGEQFF.

The CDR3 reads CASIRDRNTGELFF. Written as DNA, the CDR3 is TGTGCCAGCATCAGGGATCGAAACACCGGGGAGCTGTTTTTT. The chain carries TRBV2 and TRBJ2-2; a possible D gene is TRBD1 (5 bases). The ends were cut back, 7 bases at V and 2 bases at J, with 11 bases in the middle. Per the germline V gene, CDR1 is SNHLY and CDR2 is FYNNEI. This CDR3 is built from 14 residues.

The rearrangement links TRBV19 to TRBJ2-1; TRBD1 agrees at 8 bases. The ends lost 4 bases at V and 4 bases at J; junction bases unmatched: 9. The germline CDR1 and CDR2 sequences are LNHDA and SQIVND (reference sequence). This CDR3 is built from 16 residues. Here the CDR3 reads CASSTRGTGHYNEQFF. CDR3 in DNA: TGTGCCAGTAGTACCCGAGGGACAGGTCATTACAATGAGCAGTTCTTC.